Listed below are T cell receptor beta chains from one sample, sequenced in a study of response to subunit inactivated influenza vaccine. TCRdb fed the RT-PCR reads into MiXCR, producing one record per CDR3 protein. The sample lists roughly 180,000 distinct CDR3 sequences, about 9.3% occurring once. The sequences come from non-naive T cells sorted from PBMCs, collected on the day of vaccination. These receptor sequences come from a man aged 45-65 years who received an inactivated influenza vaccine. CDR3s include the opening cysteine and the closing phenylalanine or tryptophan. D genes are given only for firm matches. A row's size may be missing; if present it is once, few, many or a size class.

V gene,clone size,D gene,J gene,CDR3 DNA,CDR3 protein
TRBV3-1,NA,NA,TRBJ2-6,TGTGCCAGCAGCCAATTCAGGGCGCCAACTGGGGCCAACGTCCTGACTTTC,CASSQFRAPTGANVLTF
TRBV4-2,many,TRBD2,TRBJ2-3,TGTGCCAGCAGCCAAGGATCCAGCGGGGGGGATTTAGATACGCAGTATTTT,CASSQGSSGGDLDTQYF
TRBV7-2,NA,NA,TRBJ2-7,TGTGCCAGCAGCTTAGTATTCCACGAGCAGTACTTC,CASSLVFHEQYF
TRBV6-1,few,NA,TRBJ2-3,TGTGCCAGCATCCGCGTGTGGGGGACAGATACGCAGTATTTT,CASIRVWGTDTQYF
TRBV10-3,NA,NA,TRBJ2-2,TGTGCCATCAGCCTTGGAGCGGGTGTGAACACCGGGGAGCTGTTTTTT,CAISLGAGVNTGELFF
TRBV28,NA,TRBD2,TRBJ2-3,TGTGCCAGCAGCCTCCGGGGGGGGCAGGTCACAGATACGCAGTATTTT,CASSLRGGQVTDTQYF
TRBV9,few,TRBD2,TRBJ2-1,TGTGCCAGCAGCGTAGACGGGGGAGGGTACAATGAGCAGTTCTTC,CASSVDGGGYNEQFF
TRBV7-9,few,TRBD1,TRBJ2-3,TGTGCCAGCAGCGACCGACAGGGCGGGTGGACAGATACGCAGTATTTT,CASSDRQGGWTDTQYF
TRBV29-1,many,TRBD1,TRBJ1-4,TGCAGCGTTGAAGGGACAGGGAATAATGAAAAACTGTTTTTT,CSVEGTGNNEKLFF
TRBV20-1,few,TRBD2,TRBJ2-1,TGCAGTGCTAGAGAGACTAGCGGGGGGGCGAGTTACAATGAGCAGTTCTTC,CSARETSGGASYNEQFF
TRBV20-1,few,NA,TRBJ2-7,TGCAGTGCTTATTCCGCGCAAGGTTCCTACGAGCAGTACTTC,CSAYSAQGSYEQYF
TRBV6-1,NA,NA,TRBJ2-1,TGTGCCGTGGAAGTCCGCTCCTACAATGAGCAGTTCTTC,CAVEVRSYNEQFF
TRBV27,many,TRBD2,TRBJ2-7,TGTGCCAGCAGTTCCCTCCCGCTAGCGGGAGCCCCCTACGAGCAGTACTTC,CASSSLPLAGAPYEQYF
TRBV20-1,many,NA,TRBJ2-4,TGCAGTGCTAGAGCCAGCTTAGCCAAAAACATTCAGTACTTC,CSARASLAKNIQYF
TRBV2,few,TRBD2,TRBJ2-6,TGTGCCAGCAGTGTTCGGGGGGCTGGGGCCAACGTCCTGACTTTC,CASSVRGAGANVLTF
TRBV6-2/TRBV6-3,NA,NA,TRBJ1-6,TGTGCCAGCAGTTACGGGGGTTCCTATAATTCACCCCTCCACTTT,CASSYGGSYNSPLHF
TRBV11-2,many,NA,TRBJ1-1,TGTGCCAGCAGCTTGGCAGGGGCCACTGAAGCTTTCTTT,CASSLAGATEAFF
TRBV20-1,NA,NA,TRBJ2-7,TGCAGTGCTAGGGACAGCTCCTACGAGCAGTACTTC,CSARDSSYEQYF
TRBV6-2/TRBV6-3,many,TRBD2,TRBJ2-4,TGTGCCAGCAGTTATTCGTCCGGGACTAGCGGGAGTAAGGGCAAAAACATTCAGTACTTC,CASSYSSGTSGSKGKNIQYF
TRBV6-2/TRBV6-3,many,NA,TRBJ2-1,TGTGCCAGCAGCTGGCCCCCAATTATCAGGGCACCCTCCTACAATGAGCAGTTCTTC,CASSWPPIIRAPSYNEQFF
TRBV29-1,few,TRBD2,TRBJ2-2,TGCAGCGTCGAAGGACTAGCGGGAGGGCCGGGCACCGGGGAGCTGTTTTTT,CSVEGLAGGPGTGELFF
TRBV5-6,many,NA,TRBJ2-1,TGTGCCAGCAGCTTCTCCGCCAGACTCAATGAGCAGTTCTTC,CASSFSARLNEQFF
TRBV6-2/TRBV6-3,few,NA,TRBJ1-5,TGTGCCAGCAGTTACTCATCGGGGGTTAGCCAGCATTTT,CASSYSSGVSQHF
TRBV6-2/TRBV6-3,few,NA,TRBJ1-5,TGTGCCAGCAGTTCGGACAGCGCCCATGGTCAGCCCCAGCATTTT,CASSSDSAHGQPQHF
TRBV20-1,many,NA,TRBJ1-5,TGCAGTGCTAGGACAGATAGCAATCAGCCCCAGCATTTT,CSARTDSNQPQHF
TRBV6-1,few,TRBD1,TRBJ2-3,TGTGCCAGCAGAGGGACAGGGCCCCCAGATACGCAGTATTTT,CASRGTGPPDTQYF
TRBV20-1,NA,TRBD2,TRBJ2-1,TGCAGTGCTAGAGGCGCTAGCGGGGCTGTGAATGAGCAGTTCTTC,CSARGASGAVNEQFF
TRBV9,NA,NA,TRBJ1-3,TGTGCCAGCAGCCCCGGGATCAAATACCCAACTACCATATATTTT,CASSPGIKYPTTIYF
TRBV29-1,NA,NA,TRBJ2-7,TGCAGCGTTGGATCCGGGACGGTTTCTAACGAGCAGTACTTC,CSVGSGTVSNEQYF
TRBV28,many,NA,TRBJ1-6,TGTGCCACCGGTCGCGCGCGGGGTTTGTTAATTGGAGGTTCACCCCTCCACTTT,CATGRARGLLIGGSPLHF
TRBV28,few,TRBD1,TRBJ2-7,TGTGCCAGCAGTTCATCCCCGGACAGGGGCCTGGCCGAGCAGTACTTC,CASSSSPDRGLAEQYF